This TCR beta chain was captured by sequencing in a study of blood T cell repertoires in COVID-19. For the study at large: The cDNA or gDNA used as material had been derived from T cells, B-cell-depleted T cells, or PBMCs.

Trimming removed 2 bases at V and 7 bases at J, with 9 bases between. CDR1 is MNHEY and CDR2 is SVGEGT in the germline V gene. This CDR3 is 13 amino acids long. Generated by immunoSEQ multiplex PCR, the TCRdb table keeps only in-frame clones and is missing some. The sample shows fewer than 40,000 clones, more than 90% of them seen only once. Sequenced input: peripheral blood. The chain has TRBV6-2 or TRBV6-3 and TRBJ1-5; the D is unclear. The receptor's source is a human donor in a cohort sampled during active COVID-19. The CDR3 DNA follows: TGTGCCAGCAGTTACGGCCCATTGCAGCCCCAGCATTTT. Protein product: CASSYGPLQPQHF.